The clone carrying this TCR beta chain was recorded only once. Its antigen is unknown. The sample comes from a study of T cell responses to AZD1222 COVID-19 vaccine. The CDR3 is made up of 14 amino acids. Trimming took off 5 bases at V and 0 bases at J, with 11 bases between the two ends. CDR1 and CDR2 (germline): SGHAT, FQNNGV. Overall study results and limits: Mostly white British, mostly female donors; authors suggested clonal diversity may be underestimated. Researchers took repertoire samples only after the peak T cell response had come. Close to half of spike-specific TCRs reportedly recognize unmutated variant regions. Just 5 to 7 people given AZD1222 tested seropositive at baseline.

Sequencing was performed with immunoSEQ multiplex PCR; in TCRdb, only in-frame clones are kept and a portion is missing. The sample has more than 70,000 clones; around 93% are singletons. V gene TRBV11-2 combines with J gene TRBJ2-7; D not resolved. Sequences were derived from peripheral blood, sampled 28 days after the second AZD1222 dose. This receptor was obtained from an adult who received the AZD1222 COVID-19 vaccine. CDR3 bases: TGTGCCAGCAGCCCCGGTCGGACCTCCTACGAGCAGTACTTC. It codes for CASSPGRTSYEQYF. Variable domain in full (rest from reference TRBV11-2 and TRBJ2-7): EAGVAQSPRYKIIEKRQSVAFWCNPISGHATLYWYQQILGQGPKLLIQFQNNGVVDDSQLPKDRFSAERLKGVDSTLKIQPAKLEDSAVYLCASSPGRTSYEQYFGPGTRLTVT.